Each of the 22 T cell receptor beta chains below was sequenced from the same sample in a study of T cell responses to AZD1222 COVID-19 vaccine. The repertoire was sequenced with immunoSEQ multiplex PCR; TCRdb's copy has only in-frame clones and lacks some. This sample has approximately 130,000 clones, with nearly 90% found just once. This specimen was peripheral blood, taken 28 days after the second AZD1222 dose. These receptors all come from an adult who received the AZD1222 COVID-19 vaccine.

The CDR3 region is CASSLLRTPTGELFF. CDR3 nucleotide sequence: TGTGCCAGCAGCCTACTCCGGACCCCTACCGGGGAGCTGTTTTTT. The gene calls are TRBV7-2 and TRBJ2-2; D is uncertain. This CDR3 has 15 amino acids. Trimming took off 5 bases at V and 5 bases at J, with 15 bases between the two ends. Per the germline V gene, CDR1 is SGHTA and CDR2 is FQGNSA.

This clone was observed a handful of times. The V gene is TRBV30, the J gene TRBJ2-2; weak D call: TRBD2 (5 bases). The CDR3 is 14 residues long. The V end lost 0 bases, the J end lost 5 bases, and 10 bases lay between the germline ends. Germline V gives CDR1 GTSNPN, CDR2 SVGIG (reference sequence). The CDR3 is CAWSVIRGTGELFF. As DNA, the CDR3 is TGTGCCTGGAGTGTAATCCGGGGAACCGGGGAGCTGTTTTTT.

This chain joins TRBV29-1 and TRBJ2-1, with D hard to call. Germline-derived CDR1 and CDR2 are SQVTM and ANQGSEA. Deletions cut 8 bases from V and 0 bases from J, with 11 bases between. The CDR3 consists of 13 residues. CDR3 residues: CSFMLSSYNEQFF. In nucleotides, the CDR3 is TGCAGCTTCATGTTGAGCTCCTACAATGAGCAGTTCTTC.

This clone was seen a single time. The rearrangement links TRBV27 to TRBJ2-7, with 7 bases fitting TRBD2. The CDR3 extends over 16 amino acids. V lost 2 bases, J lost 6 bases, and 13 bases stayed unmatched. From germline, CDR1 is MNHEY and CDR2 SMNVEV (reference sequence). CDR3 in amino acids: CASSLQKASGRSEQYF. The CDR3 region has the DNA TGTGCCAGCAGTTTACAGAAGGCTAGCGGCCGTAGCGAGCAGTACTTC.

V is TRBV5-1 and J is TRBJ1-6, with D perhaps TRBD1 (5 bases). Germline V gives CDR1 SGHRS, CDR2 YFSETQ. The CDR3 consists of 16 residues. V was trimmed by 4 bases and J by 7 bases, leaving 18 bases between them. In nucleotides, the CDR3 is TGCGCCAGCAGCAAAGAACCGCAGGGTATCAATTCACCCCTCCACTTT. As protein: CASSKEPQGINSPLHF.

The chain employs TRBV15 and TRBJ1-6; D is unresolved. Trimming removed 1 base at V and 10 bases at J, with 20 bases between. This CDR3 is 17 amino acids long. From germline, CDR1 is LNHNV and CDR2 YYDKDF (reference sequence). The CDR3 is CATSRVGVGRLESPLHF. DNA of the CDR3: TGTGCCACCAGCAGAGTCGGTGTAGGGAGACTAGAATCACCCCTCCACTTT.

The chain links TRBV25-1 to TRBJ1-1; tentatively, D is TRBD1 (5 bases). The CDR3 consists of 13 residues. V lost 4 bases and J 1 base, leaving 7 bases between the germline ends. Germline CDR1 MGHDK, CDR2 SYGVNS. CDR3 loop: CASSGGWNTEAFF. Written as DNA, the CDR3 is TGTGCCAGCAGTGGGGGGTGGAACACTGAAGCTTTCTTT.

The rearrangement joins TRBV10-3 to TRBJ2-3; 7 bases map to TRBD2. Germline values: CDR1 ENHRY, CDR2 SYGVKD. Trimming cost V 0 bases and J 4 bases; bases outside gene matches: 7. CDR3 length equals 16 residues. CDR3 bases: TGTGCCATCAGTGAGTCGGCGGGAGAGTGGTCAGATACGCAGTATTTT. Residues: CAISESAGEWSDTQYF.

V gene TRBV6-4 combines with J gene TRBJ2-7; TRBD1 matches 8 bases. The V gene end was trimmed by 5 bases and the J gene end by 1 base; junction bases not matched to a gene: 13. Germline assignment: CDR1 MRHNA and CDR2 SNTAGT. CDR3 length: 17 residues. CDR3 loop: CASSSGRGQGDSYEQYF. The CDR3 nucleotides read TGTGCCAGCAGTAGTGGGAGAGGACAGGGTGATTCCTACGAGCAGTACTTC.

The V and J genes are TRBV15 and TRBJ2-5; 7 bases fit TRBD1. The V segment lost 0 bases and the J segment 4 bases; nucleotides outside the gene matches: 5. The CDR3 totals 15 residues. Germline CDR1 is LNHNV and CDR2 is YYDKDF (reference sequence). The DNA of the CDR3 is TGTGCCACCAGCAGAGATCCAACAGGGGTAGAGACCCAGTACTTC. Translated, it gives CATSRDPTGVETQYF.

CDR3 sequence reads: CASSQAGILSYNEQFF. In nucleotides, the CDR3 is TGTGCCAGCAGCCAAGCTGGGATACTCTCCTACAATGAGCAGTTCTTC. The rearrangement uses TRBV14 and TRBJ2-1; D uncertain. V lost 1 base and J 0 bases, leaving 10 bases between the germline ends. Germline V gives CDR1 SGHDN, CDR2 FVKESK. The CDR3 contains 16 residues.

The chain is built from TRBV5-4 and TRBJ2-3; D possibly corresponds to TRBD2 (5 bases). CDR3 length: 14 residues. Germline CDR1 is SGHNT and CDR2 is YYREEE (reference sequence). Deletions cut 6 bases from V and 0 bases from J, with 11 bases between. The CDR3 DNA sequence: TGTGCCAGCACTGGAGCGGATAGCACAGATACGCAGTATTTT. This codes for CASTGADSTDTQYF.

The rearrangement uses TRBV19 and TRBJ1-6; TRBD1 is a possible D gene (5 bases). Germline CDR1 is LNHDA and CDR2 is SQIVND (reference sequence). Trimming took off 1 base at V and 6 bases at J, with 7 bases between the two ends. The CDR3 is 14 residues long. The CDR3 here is CASSIGQLNSPLHF. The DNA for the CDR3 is TGTGCCAGTAGTATAGGACAGCTTAATTCACCCCTCCACTTT.

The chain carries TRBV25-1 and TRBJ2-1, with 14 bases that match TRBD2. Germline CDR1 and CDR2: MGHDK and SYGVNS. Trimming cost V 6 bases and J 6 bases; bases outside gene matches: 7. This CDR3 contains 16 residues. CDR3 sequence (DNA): TGTGCCAGCAGGGGACTAGCGGGAGTTGGTACCAATGAGCAGTTCTTC. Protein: CASRGLAGVGTNEQFF.

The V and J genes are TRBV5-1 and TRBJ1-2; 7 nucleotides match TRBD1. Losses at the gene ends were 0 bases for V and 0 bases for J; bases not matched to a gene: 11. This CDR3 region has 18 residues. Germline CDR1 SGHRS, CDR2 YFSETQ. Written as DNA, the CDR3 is TGCGCCAGCAGCTTGGACAGGGGAGTTTCTTCCCCTAACTATGGCTACACCTTC. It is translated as CASSLDRGVSSPNYGYTF.

In nucleotides, the CDR3 is TGTGCCAGCAGCTACGACAGGGCGGCGAATGAGCAGTTCTTC. Protein: CASSYDRAANEQFF. The gene calls are TRBV7-9 and TRBJ2-1; 7 positions match TRBD1. Germline assignment: CDR1 SEHNR and CDR2 FQNEAQ (reference sequence). V was clipped by 4 bases and J by 7 bases; unmatched bases: 7. The CDR3 totals 14 residues.

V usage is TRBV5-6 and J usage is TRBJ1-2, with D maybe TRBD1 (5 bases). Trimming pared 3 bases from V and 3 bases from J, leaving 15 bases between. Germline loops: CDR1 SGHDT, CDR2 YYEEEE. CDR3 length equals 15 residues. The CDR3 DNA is TGTGCCAGCAGCTGGGAGGGGATTGGGGACTATGGCTACACCTTC. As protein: CASSWEGIGDYGYTF.

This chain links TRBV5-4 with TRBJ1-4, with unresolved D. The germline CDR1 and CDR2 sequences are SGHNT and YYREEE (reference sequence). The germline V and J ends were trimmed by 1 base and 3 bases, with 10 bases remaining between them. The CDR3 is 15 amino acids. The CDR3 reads CASSLHHEANEKLFF. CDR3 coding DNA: TGTGCCAGCAGCTTGCACCATGAGGCTAATGAAAAACTGTTTTTT.

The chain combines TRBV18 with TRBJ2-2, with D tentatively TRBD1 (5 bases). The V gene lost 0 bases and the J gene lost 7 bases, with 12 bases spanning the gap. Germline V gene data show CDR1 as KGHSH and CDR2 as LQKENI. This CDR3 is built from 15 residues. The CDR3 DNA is TGTGCCAGCTCACCACCGCAGGGTGGATTCGGGGAGCTGTTTTTT. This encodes CASSPPQGGFGELFF.

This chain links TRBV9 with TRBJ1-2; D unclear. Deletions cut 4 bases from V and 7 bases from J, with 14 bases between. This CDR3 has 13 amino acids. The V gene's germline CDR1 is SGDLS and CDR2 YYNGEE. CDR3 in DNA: TGTGCCAGCAGCCCGGCCCGGGCGGGTGGCTACACCTTC. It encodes CASSPARAGGYTF.

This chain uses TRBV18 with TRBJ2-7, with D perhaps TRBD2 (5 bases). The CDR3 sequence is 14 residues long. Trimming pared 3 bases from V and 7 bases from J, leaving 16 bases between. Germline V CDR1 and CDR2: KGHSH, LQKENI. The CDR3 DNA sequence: TGTGCCAGCTCACCCACCGGGCATACGGGGGAGCAGTACTTC. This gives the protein CASSPTGHTGEQYF. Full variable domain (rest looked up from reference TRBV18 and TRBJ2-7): NAGVMQNPRHLVRRRGQEARLRCSPMKGHSHVYWYRQLPEEGLKFMVYLQKENIIDESGMPKERFSAEFPKEGPSILRIQQVVRGDSAAYFCASSPTGHTGEQYFGPGTRLTVT.

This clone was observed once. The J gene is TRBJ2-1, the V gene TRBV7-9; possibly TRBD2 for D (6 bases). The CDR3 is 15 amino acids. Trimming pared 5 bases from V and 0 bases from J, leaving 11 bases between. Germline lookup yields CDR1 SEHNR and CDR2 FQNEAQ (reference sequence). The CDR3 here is CASSKTRGSYNEQFF. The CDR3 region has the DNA TGTGCCAGCAGCAAGACTAGGGGCTCCTACAATGAGCAGTTCTTC.